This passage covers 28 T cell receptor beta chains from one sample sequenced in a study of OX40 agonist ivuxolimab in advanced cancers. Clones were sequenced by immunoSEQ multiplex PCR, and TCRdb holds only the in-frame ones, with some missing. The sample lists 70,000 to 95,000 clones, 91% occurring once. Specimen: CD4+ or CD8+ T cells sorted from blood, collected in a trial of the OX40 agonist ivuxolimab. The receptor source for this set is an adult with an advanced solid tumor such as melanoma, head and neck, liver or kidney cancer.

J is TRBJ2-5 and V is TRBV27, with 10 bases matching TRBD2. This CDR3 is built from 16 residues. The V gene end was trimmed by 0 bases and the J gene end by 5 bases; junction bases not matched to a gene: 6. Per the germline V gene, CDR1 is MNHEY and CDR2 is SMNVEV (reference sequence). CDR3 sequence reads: CASSLSPSGRRETQYF. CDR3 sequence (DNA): TGTGCCAGCAGTTTATCTCCTAGCGGGAGACGGGAGACCCAGTACTTC.

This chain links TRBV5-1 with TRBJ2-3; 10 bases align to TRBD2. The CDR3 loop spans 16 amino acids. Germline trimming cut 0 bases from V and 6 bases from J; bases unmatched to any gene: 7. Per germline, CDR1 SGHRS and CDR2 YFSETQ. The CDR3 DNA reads TGCGCCAGCAGCTTGGGCCAGCGGGAGGGCCGCGATACGCAGTATTTT. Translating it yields CASSLGQREGRDTQYF.

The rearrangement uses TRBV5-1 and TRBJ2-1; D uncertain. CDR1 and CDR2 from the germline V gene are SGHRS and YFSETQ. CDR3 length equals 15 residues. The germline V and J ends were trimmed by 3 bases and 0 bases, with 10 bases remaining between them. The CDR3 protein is CASSWASSSYNEQFF. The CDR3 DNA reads TGCGCCAGCAGCTGGGCTTCAAGCTCCTACAATGAGCAGTTCTTC.

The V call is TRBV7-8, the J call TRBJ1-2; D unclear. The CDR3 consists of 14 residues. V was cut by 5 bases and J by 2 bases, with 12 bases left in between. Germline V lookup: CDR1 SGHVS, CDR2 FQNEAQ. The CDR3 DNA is TGTGCCAGCAGCCCCTTGAAGCTCAACTATGGCTACACCTTC. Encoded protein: CASSPLKLNYGYTF. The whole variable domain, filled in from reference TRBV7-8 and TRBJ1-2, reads GAGVSQSPRYKVAKRGQDVALRCDPISGHVSLFWYQQALGQGPEFLTYFQNEAQLDKSGLPSDRFFAERPEGSVSTLKIQRTQQEDSAVYLCASSPLKLNYGYTFGSGTRLTVV.

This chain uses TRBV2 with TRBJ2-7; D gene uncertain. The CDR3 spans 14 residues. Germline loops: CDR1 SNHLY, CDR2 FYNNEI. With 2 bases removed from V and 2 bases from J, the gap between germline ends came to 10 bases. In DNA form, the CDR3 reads TGTGCCAGCAGTGAACGCTGGGTTGCCTACGAGCAGTACTTC. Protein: CASSERWVAYEQYF.

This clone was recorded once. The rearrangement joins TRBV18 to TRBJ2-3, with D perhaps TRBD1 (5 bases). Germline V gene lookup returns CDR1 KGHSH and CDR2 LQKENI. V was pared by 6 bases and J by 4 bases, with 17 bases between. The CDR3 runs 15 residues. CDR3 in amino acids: CASSADSIVADTQYF. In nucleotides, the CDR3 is TGTGCCAGCTCGGCCGACAGTATTGTAGCAGATACGCAGTATTTT.

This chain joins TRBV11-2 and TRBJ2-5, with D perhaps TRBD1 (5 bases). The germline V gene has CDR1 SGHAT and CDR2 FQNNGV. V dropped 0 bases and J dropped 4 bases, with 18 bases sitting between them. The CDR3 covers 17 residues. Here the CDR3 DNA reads TGTGCCAGCAGCTTAGAGGGCAGGACACCTCCTCGAGAGACCCAGTACTTC. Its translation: CASSLEGRTPPRETQYF.

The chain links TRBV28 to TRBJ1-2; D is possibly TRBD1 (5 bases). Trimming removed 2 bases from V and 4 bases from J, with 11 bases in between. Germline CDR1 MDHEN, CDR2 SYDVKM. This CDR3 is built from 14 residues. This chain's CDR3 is CASSLGPGGYGYTF. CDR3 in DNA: TGTGCCAGCAGTTTAGGACCCGGGGGCTATGGCTACACCTTC.

The CDR3 loop is CASSLAGVQNTQYF. The CDR3 DNA reads TGTGCCAGCAGTCTAGCGGGAGTGCAAAATACGCAGTATTTT. This rearrangement joins TRBV28 to TRBJ2-3, with 10 bases aligning to TRBD2. Germline trimming cut 5 bases from V and 7 bases from J; bases unmatched to any gene: 6. The CDR3 runs to 14 residues. CDR1 MDHEN and CDR2 SYDVKM come from the germline V gene.

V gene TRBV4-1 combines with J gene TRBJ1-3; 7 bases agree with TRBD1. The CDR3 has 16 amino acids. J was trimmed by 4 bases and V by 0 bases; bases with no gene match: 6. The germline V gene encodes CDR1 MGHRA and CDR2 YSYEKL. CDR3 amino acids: CASSQEEGARGNTIYF. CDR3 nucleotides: TGCGCCAGCAGCCAAGAGGAGGGGGCGAGGGGAAACACCATATATTTT.

Here the CDR3 DNA reads TGTGCCAGCAGCTTATCTGGTGCGTCTGGCGGGAGGATCCAAGAGACCCAGTACTTC. Amino acids: CASSLSGASGGRIQETQYF. This chain links TRBV11-2 with TRBJ2-5; the match to TRBD2 covers 8 bases. Germline CDR1 SGHAT, CDR2 FQNNGV. The CDR3 has 19 residues. J gave up 1 base and V 2 bases, and 15 bases lay outside the gene matches.

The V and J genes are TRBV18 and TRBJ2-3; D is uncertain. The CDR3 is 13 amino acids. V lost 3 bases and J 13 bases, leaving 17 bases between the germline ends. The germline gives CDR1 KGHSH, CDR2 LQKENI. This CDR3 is CASSPSQPRLEYF. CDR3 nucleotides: TGTGCCAGCTCACCCTCGCAGCCCCGACTGGAGTATTTT. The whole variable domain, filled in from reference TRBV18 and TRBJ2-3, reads NAGVMQNPRHLVRRRGQEARLRCSPMKGHSHVYWYRQLPEEGLKFMVYLQKENIIDESGMPKERFSAEFPKEGPSILRIQQVVRGDSAAYFCASSPSQPRLEYFGPGTRLTVL.

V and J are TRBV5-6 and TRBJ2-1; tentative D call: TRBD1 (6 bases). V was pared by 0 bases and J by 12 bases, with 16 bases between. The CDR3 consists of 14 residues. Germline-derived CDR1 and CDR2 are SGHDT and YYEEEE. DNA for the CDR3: TGTGCCAGCAGCTTGGGAGTAAAACAGGGCGGGCAGTTCTTC. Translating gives CASSLGVKQGGQFF.

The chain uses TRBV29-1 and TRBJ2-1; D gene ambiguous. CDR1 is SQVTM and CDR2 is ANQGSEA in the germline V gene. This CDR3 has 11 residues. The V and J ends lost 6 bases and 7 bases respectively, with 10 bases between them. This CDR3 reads CSVSRANEQFF. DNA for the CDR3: TGCAGCGTCTCCCGGGCGAATGAGCAGTTCTTC.

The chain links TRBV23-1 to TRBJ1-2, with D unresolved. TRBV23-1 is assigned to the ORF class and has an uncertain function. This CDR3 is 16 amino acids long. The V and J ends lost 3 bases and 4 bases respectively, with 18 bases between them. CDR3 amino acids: CASSHRGRKGPYGYTF. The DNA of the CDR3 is TGCGCCAGCAGTCATAGAGGTCGGAAGGGTCCCTATGGCTACACCTTC.

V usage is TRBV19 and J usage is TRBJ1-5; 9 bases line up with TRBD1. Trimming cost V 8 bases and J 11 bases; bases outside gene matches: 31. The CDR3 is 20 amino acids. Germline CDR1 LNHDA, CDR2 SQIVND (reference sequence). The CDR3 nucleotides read TGTGCCAGTGGGACGACTACACACAAGTCGGGACAGGGCTCTTATAGGGCCCAGCATTTT. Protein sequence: CASGTTTHKSGQGSYRAQHF.

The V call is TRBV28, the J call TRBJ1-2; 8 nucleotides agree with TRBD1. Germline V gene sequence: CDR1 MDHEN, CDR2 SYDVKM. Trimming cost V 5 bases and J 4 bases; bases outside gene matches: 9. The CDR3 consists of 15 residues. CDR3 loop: CASSATRQGRYGYTF. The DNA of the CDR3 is TGTGCCAGCAGTGCCACTCGACAGGGGCGCTATGGCTACACCTTC.

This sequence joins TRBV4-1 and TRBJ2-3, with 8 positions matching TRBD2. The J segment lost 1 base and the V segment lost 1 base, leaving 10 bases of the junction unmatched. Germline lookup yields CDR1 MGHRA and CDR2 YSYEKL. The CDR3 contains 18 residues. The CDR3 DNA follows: TGCGCCAGCAGCCAAGTTTCACCGGGAGGGCCCCGCACAGATACGCAGTATTTT. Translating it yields CASSQVSPGGPRTDTQYF.

The CDR3 loop is CASSTYYEQYF. CDR3 sequence (DNA): TGTGCCAGCAGCACCTATTACGAGCAGTACTTC. The chain links TRBV11-2 to TRBJ2-7; D unclear. The V gene's germline CDR1 is SGHAT and CDR2 FQNNGV. Between the trimmed V and J ends, which lost 5 bases and 4 bases, there was a span of 6 bases. The CDR3 contains 11 residues.

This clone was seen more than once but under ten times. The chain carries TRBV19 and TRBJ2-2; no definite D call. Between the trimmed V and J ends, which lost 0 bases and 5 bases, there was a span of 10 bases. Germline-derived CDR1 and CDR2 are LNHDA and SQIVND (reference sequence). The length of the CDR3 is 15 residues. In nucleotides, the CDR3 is TGTGCCAGTAGTATAGACCGTTCGGCTACCGGGGAGCTGTTTTTT. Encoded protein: CASSIDRSATGELFF.

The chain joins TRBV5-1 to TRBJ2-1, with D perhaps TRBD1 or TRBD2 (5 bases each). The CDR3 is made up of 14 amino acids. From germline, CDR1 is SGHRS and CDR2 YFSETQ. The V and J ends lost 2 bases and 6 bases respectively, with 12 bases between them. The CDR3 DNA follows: TGCGCCAGCAGCTTCCGGGACCGTTCCAATGAGCAGTTCTTC. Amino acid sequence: CASSFRDRSNEQFF.

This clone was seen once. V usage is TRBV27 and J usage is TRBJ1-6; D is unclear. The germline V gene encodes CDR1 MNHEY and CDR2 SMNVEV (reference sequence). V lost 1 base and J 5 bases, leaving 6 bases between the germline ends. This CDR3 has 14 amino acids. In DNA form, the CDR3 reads TGTGCCAGCAGTTTATGGCAGGATAATTCACCCCTCCACTTT. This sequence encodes CASSLWQDNSPLHF.

DNA of the CDR3: TGCAGCGGTAGGGTTAATGAGCAGTTCTTC. Its protein product is CSGRVNEQFF. V and J are TRBV29-1 and TRBJ2-1; D gene ambiguous. Trimming removed 7 bases from V and 7 bases from J, with 8 bases in between. Per the germline V gene, CDR1 is SQVTM and CDR2 is ANQGSEA. The CDR3 has 10 amino acids.

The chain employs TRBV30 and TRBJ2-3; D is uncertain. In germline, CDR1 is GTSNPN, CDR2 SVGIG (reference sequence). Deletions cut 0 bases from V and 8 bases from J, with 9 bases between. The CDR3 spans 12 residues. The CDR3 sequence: CAWSVGLGTQYF. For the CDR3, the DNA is TGTGCCTGGAGTGTTGGATTGGGTACGCAGTATTTT.

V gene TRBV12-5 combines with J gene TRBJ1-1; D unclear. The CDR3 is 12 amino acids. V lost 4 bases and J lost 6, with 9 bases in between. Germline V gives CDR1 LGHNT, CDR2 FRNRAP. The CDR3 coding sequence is TGTGCTAGTGGTTCTGAGATCGCTGAAGCTTTCTTT. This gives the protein CASGSEIAEAFF. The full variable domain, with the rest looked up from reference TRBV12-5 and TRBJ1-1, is DARVTQTPRHKVTEMGQEVTMRCQPILGHNTVFWYRQTMMQGLELLAYFRNRAPLDDSGMPKDRFSAEMPDATLATLKIQPSEPRDSAVYFCASGSEIAEAFFGQGTRLTVV.

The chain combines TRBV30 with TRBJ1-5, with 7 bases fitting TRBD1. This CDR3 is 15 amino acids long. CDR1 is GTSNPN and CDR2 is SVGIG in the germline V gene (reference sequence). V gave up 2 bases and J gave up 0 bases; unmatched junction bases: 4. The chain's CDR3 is CAWSRGQNSNQPQHF. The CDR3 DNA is TGTGCCTGGAGTAGGGGACAGAATAGCAATCAGCCCCAGCATTTT. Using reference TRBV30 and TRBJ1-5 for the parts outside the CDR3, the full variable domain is SQTIHQWPATLVQPVGSPLSLECTVEGTSNPNLYWYRQAAGRGLQLLFYSVGIGQISSEVPQNLSASRPQDRQFILSSKKLLLSDSGFYLCAWSRGQNSNQPQHFGDGTRLSIL.

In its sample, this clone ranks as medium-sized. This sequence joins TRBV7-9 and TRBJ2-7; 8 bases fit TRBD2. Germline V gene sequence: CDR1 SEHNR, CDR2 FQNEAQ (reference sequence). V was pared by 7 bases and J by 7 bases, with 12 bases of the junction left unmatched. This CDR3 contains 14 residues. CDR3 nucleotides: TGTGCCAGCACACCGGGACTAGGGAACGGAGAGCAGTACTTC. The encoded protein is CASTPGLGNGEQYF.

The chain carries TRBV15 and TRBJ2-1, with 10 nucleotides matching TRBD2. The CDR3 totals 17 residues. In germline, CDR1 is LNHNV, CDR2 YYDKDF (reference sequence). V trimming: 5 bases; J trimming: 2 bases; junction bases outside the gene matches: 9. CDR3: CATSAYSSGSPYNEQFF. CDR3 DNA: TGTGCCACCAGCGCTTATTCTAGCGGGAGTCCCTACAATGAGCAGTTCTTC. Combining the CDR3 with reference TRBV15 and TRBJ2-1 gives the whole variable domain DAMVIQNPRYQVTQFGKPVTLSCSQTLNHNVMYWYQQKSSQAPKLLFHYYDKDFNNEADTPDNFQSRRPNTSFCFLDIRSPGLGDTAMYLCATSAYSSGSPYNEQFFGPGTRLTVL.